By its share, the clone carrying this T cell receptor (beta chain) is medium-sized. Its antigen is unidentified. Study-wide results and caveats: In terms of TCR gene usage, tumor memory CD4+ T cells clustered together with blood and lymph node memory CD4+ cells, as well as with lymph node naive CD4+ cells. Tumor Treg TCRs overlapped most with tumor naive CD4+ cells.

This CDR3 is 14 amino acids long. Trimming took off 10 bases at V and 6 bases at J, with 21 bases between the two ends. TRBV12-4/TRBJ1-2 clonotypes were amplified with adaptor-ligated barcode primers. TCRdb recomputed calls from the multiplex PCR reads with MiXCR, one row per CDR3 protein. The data show around 1,500 distinct CDR3 sequences, 30% to 35% seen once. The sequencing sample was made of memory CD4+ T cells sorted from blood. Subset noted: memory CD4+ T cells, CD4+CD45RO+CD25-. This chain uses TRBV12-3 or TRBV12-4 with TRBJ1-2; D may be TRBD1 (5 bases). This sequence originates from a female donor with breast cancer. CDR3 loop: CANSRRDAGDGYTF. CDR3 DNA sequence: TGTGCCAACAGCCGTCGGGACGCAGGTGATGGCTACACCTTC.